This T cell receptor beta chain was sequenced in a study of T cell responses to AZD1222 COVID-19 vaccine. TCRdb keeps only in-frame clones here, not all; method: immunoSEQ multiplex PCR. The data show roughly 120,000 clones, with around 88% seen just once and over 7.5% held by the top ten. Whole-study findings and limits: Baseline testing showed seropositivity in only a handful of AZD1222 recipients. Spike-specific TCR breadth and depth both grew after two AZD1222 doses.

On this clone: Its cognate antigen is unknown.

Trimming took off 7 bases at V and 3 bases at J, with 9 bases between the two ends. CDR3 size: 12 residues. CDR1 SEHNR and CDR2 FQNEAQ come from the germline V gene (reference sequence). This sequence joins TRBV7-9 and TRBJ1-1; unclear D gene. The source material was peripheral blood, sampled on day 0 of AZD1222 vaccination. The clonotype originates from an adult in good health. CDR3 DNA sequence: TGTGCCAGCATCTCGGGGTACACTGAAGCTTTCTTT. It is translated as CASISGYTEAFF.